The present TCR beta chain was sequenced within a study of monozygotic twins with cystic fibrosis. Study-wide results and caveats: V usage most resembled the co-twin in 13 of 16 pairs. Clonality was generally low (median around 0.0098), higher in the most severe patients.

Assay used: immunoSEQ multiplex PCR; TCRdb lists only in-frame clones, some missing. This table holds some 15,000 clones, 70% to 90% found once. In the case of this clone: What it recognizes is unknown.

Germline loops: CDR1 SNHLY, CDR2 FYNNEI. Trimming took 7 bases from V and 0 from J, leaving 12 bases between them. CDR3 length: 14 residues. J is TRBJ1-1 and V is TRBV2; D unclear. Sequencing used blood. The sequence came from a boy aged 5 to 17 with cystic fibrosis. The CDR3 reads CASNQQLMNTEAFF. The CDR3 DNA is TGTGCCAGCAATCAACAGCTCATGAACACTGAAGCTTTCTTT.